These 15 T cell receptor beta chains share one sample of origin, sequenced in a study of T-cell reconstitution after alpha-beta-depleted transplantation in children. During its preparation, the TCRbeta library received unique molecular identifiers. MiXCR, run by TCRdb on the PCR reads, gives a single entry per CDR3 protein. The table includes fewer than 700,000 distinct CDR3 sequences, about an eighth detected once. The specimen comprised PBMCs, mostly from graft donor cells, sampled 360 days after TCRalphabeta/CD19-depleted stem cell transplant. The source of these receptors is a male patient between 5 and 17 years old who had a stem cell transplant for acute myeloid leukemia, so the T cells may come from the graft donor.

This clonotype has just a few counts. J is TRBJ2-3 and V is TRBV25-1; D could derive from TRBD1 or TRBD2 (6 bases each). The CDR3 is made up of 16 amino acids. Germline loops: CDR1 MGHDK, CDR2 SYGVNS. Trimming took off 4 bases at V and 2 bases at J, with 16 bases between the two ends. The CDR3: CASSASRGGPTDTQYF. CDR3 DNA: TGTGCCAGCAGTGCCTCGCGTGGGGGGCCCACAGATACGCAGTATTTT. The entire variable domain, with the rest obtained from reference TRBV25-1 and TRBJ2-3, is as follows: EADIYQTPRYLVIGTGKKITLECSQTMGHDKMYWYQQDPGMELHLIHYSYGVNSTEKGDLSSESTVSRIRTEHFPLTLESARPSHTSQYLCASSASRGGPTDTQYFGPGTRLTVL.

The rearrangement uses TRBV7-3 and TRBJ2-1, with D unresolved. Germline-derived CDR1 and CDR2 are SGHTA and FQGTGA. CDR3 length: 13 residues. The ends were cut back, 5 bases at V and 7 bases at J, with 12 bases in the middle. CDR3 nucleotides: TGTGCCAGCAGCAAACAACCCGGGAATGAGCAGTTCTTC. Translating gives CASSKQPGNEQFF.

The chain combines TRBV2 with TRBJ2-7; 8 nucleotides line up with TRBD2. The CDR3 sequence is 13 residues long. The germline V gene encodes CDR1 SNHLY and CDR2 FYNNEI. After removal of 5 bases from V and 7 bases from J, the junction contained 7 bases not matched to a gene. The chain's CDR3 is CASSSIAGREQYV. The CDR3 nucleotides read TGTGCCAGCAGTTCCATAGCGGGGAGGGAGCAGTACGTC.

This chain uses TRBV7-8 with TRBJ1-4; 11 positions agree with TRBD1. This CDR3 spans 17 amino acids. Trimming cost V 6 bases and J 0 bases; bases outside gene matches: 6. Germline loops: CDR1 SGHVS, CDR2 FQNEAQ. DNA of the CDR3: TGTGCCAGCAGGCCTGGACAGGGGGCGGCAACTAATGAAAAACTGTTTTTT. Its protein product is CASRPGQGAATNEKLFF.

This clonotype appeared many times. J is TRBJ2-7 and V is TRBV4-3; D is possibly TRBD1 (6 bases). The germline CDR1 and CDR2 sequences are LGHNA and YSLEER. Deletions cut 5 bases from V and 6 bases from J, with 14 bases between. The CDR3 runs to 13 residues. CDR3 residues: CASSLTGSREQYF. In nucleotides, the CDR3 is TGCGCCAGCAGCTTAACAGGGTCTCGCGAGCAGTACTTC.

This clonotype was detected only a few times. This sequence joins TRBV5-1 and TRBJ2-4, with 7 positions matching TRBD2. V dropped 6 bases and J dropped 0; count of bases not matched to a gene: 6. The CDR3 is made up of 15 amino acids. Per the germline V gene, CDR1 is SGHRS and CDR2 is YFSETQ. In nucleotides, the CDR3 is TGCGCCAGCAAGGGAGGGCTACTAGCCAAAAACATTCAGTACTTC. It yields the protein CASKGGLLAKNIQYF.

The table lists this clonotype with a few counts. Here the CDR3 DNA reads TGTGCCTGGAGTGTACGAGAGGGCGAGCAGTATTTT. Translation gives CAWSVREGEQYF. The gene calls are TRBV30 and TRBJ2-3, with a possible D match to TRBD2 (5 bases). Trimming pared 0 bases from V and 11 bases from J, leaving 12 bases between. The CDR3 is 12 amino acids. Germline CDR1 GTSNPN, CDR2 SVGIG (reference sequence).

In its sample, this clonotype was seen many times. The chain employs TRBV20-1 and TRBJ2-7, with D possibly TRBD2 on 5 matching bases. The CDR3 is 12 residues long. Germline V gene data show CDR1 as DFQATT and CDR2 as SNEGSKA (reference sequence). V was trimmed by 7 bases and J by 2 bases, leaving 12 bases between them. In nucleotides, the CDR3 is TGCAGTGTCAACGGACTGACCTACGAGCAGTACTTC. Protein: CSVNGLTYEQYF.

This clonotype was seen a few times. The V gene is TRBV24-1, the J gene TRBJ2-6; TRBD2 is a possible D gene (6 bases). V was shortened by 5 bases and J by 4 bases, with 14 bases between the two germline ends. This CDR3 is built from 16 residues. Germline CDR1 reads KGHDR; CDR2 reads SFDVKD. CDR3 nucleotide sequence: TGTGCCACCAGTGCCCTTGGGAGGTCAGGGGCCAACGTCCTGACTTTC. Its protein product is CATSALGRSGANVLTF.

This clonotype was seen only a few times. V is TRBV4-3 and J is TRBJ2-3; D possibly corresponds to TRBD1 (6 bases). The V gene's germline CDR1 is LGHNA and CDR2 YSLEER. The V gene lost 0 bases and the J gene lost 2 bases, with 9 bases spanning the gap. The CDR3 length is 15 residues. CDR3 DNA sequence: TGCGCCAGCAGCCAAGACGGGACATACACAGATACGCAGTATTTT. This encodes CASSQDGTYTDTQYF.

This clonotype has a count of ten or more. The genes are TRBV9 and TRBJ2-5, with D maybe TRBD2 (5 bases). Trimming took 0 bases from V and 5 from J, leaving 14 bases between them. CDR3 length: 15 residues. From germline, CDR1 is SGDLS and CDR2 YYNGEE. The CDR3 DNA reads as TGTGCCAGCAGCGTAGATCGGGGTTCGGCTGAGACCCAGTACTTC. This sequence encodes CASSVDRGSAETQYF.

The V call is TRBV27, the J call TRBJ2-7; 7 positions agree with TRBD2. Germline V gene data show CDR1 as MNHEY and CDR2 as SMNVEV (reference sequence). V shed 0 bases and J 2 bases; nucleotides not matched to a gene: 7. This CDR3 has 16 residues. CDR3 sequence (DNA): TGTGCCAGCAGTTTATCGGCCGGGACTAACACCTACGAGCAGTACTTC. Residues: CASSLSAGTNTYEQYF.

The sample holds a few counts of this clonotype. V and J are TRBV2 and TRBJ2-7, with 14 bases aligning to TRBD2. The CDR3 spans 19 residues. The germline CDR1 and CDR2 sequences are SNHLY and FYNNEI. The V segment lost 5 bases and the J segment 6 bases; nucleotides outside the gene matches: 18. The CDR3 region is CASSRWAYGTSGSTREQYF. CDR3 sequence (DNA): TGTGCCAGCAGTCGATGGGCGTATGGGACTAGCGGGAGCACCCGCGAGCAGTACTTC. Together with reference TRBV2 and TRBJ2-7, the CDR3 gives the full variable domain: EPEVTQTPSHQVTQMGQEVILRCVPISNHLYFYWYRQILGQKVEFLVSFYNNEISEKSEIFDDQFSVERPDGSNFTLKIRSTKLEDSAMYFCASSRWAYGTSGSTREQYFGPGTRLTVT.

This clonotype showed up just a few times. DNA of the CDR3: TGCAGCGTTGAAGCGCGGCTAGCGGGAAACTACGAGCAGTACTTC. It yields the protein CSVEARLAGNYEQYF. V is TRBV29-1 and J is TRBJ2-7; 9 bases are shared with TRBD2. V shed 1 base and J 3 bases; nucleotides not matched to a gene: 7. The germline CDR1 and CDR2 sequences are SQVTM and ANQGSEA. This CDR3 contains 15 residues.

CDR3 sequence reads: CASSQGGGGYRNSPLHF. The CDR3 nucleotides are TGCGCCAGCAGCCAAGGTGGAGGGGGCTATCGTAATTCACCCCTCCACTTT. The J gene is TRBJ1-6, the V gene TRBV4-3; 7 positions match TRBD1. V lost 1 base and J lost 6; bases outside the gene matches: 9. Per germline, CDR1 LGHNA and CDR2 YSLEER. The CDR3 is 17 residues long.